The T cell receptor (beta chain) described here comes from a study of cytomegalovirus exposure and HLA in healthy donors. Trimming stripped 1 base from V and 0 bases from J, with 13 bases between. Germline values: CDR1 MGHRA, CDR2 YSYEKL. The CDR3 runs 18 residues. Primers included in the PCR were 60 Vbeta and 13 Jbeta primers. TCRdb's table, derived via immunoSEQ multiplex PCR, lists solely in-frame clones and lacks some. The table includes around 180,000 clones, 87% detected once. Sample: PBMCs. The chain carries TRBV4-1 and TRBJ2-6; tentative D call: TRBD1 (7 bases). The TCR was taken from a girl under three years old in good health and CMV-seronegative. The CDR3 DNA reads as TGCGCCAGCAGCCAAGTCAGGGGGGCCCTCTCTGGGGCCAACGTCCTGACTTTC. It codes for CASSQVRGALSGANVLTF.